This T cell receptor beta chain appears in the sequencing data of a study of T cell responses to AZD1222 COVID-19 vaccine (dated by TCRdb to the early 2020s). The study in broad terms: A total of 233 trial participants underwent TCR sequencing, of whom nearly 210 had received two doses of AZD1222 and some 25 had received two doses of the MenACWY control vaccine. Trial participants were enrolled by age into 18-55, 56-69 and 70-plus year subgroups, with roughly 160, 29 and 62 TCR-sequenced participants respectively.

Overall results and qualifications from the work: The 56-69-year group was small, and its depth increase did not reach significance, likely because of low power. A significant rise in spike-specific TCR breadth and depth was observed after two AZD1222 doses relative to day 0 and relative to MenACWY recipients. Participants were mostly white British, with more females than males. The authors suggested clonal diversity may have been underestimated. The vaccine-associated CD4 TCRs covered the entire spike protein, and the dominant responses fell in regions 160-218 and 743-854. Epitopes outside the regions mutated in the B.1.351 and B.1.1.7 variants were reportedly recognized by nearly half of the unique spike-specific TCRs. No day 14 peak-response samples were available, so repertoires were characterized only after the peak T cell response. Conclusions about previously exposed vaccinees are limited, since just five or six AZD1222 recipients were seropositive for SARS-CoV-2 at baseline.

At the junction V is shortened by 1 base and J by 1 base, with 13 bases in between. In the germline V gene (reference sequence), CDR1 corresponds to SEHNR and CDR2 to FQNEAQ. The CDR3 has 16 amino acids, counting the end cysteine and phenylalanine. This entry keeps only the CDR3 DNA: 48 bases, framed from base 1. The CDR3 regions of human TCRbeta chains were analyzed by immunosequencing. The original pipeline was this. TCRs in the repertoires were matched against a reference library of SARS-CoV-2-specific TCRs that had been generated with the MIRA antigen-specificity platform. Breadth was defined as the fraction of unique TCRs that were SARS-CoV-2-associated, and depth was defined as the fraction of total T cells that were SARS-CoV-2-associated. Using the MIRA data, each spike-specific TCR was mapped to the spike region that the TCR reacts to and placed in a CD4 or CD8 class. Log10-transformed breadth and depth values were compared by one-way ANOVA with Sidak's multiple comparisons tests. The clones in this table, taken by TCRdb from immuneACCESS, are in-frame only. Not every clone is retained; where verified, under half of the shortfall comes from an unresolved V gene, and the cause of the rest is unknown. V, J and clone size reflect that table, while D and trimming were determined from the DNA. Counted in this sample were around 130,000 clones; approximately 88% of them appeared once. Roughly 5.7% of the sample lies in the top ten.

The time point label, read with the paper, signifies: about 28 days (+/-7) after the second vaccine dose. AZD1222 recipients whose second dose came at about 4 weeks and those whose second dose came at about 12 weeks were combined into one group, since spike-specific TCR depth and breadth did not differ between the two schedules. Samples from vaccinated people were obtained from the UK trials COV001 and COV002, which included a single-blind randomized controlled phase 2/3 trial of AZD1222 (ChAdOx1 nCoV-19) in healthy adults. Trial participant PBMC samples were collected at day 0 and day 28 after the second dose for TCRbeta chain sequencing. As for this clone: Its antigen is currently not known. No much larger clone is present one base from it, and per-base qualities are unavailable.

Recombination linked TRBV7-9 to TRBJ1-1; too little of a D gene remains to name it. Sequenced here: peripheral blood, sampled 28 days after the second AZD1222 dose. The TCR sequence derives from an adult who received the AZD1222 COVID-19 vaccine. The DNA reads as follows: TGTGCCAGCAGCTTAGATTGGCCAAGGGAGAACACTGAAGCTTTCTTT. This yields the protein CASSLDWPRENTEAFF. This CDR3, with the reference TRBV7-9 and TRBJ1-1 proteins standing in past its ends, gives the full variable domain DTGVSQNPRHKITKRGQNVTFRCDPISEHNRLYWYRQTLGQGPEFLTYFQNEAQLEKSRLLSDRFSAERPKGSFSTLEIQRTEQGDSAMYLCASSLDWPRENTEAFFGQGTRLTVV.